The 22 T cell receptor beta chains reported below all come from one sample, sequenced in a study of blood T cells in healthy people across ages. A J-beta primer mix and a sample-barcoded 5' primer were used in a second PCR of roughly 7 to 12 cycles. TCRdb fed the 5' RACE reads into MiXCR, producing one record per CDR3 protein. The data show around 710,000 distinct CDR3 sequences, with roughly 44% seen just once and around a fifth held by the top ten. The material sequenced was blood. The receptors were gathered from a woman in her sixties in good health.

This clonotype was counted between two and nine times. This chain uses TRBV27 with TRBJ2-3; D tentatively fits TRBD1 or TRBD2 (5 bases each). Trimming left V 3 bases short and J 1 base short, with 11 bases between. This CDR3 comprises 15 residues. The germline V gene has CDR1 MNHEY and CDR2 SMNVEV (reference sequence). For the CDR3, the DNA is TGTGCCAGCAGTTTCGGGACCCTGGGCACAGATACGCAGTATTTT. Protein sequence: CASSFGTLGTDTQYF.

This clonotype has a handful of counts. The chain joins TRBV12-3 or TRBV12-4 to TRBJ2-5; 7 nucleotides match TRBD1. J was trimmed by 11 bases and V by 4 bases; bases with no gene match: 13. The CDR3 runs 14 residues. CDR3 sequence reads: CASSYGDSLGEQYF. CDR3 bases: TGTGCCAGCAGTTATGGGGACAGCCTAGGAGAGCAGTACTTC.

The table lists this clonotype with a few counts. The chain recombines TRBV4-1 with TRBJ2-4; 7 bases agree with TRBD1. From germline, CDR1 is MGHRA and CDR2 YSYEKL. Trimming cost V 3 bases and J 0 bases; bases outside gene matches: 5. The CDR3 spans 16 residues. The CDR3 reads CASSHDRALAKNIQYF. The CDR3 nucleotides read TGCGCCAGCAGCCACGACAGGGCCCTAGCCAAAAACATTCAGTACTTC.

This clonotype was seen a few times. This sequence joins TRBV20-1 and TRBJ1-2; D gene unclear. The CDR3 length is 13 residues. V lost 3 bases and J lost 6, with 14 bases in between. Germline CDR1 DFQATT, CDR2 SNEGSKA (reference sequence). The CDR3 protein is CSASRGLVDGYTF. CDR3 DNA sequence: TGCAGTGCTAGTAGAGGACTGGTCGATGGCTACACCTTC.

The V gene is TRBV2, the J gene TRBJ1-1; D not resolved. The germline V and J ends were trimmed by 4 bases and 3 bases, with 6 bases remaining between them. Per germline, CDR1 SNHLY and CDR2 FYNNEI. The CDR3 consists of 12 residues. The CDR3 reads CASSGMYTEAFF. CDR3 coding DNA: TGTGCCAGCAGTGGGATGTACACTGAAGCTTTCTTT.

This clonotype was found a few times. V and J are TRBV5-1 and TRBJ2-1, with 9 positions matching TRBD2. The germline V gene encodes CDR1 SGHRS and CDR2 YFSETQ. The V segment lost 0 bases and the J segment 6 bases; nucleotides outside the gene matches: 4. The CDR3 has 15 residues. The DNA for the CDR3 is TGCGCCAGCAGCTTGGTAGAGCGGGGGGTCAATGAGCAGTTCTTC. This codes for CASSLVERGVNEQFF.

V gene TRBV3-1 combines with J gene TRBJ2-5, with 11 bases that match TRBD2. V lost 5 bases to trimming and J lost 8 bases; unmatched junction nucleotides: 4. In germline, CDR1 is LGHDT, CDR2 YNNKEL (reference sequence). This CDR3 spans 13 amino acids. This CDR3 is CASSSGTSGTQYF. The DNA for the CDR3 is TGTGCCAGCAGCTCGGGGACTAGCGGCACCCAGTACTTC.

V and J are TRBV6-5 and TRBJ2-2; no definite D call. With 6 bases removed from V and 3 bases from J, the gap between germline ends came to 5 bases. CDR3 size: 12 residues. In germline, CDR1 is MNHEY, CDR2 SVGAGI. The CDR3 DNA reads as TGTGCCAGCAGGGGATACACCGGGGAGCTGTTTTTT. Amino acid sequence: CASRGYTGELFF.

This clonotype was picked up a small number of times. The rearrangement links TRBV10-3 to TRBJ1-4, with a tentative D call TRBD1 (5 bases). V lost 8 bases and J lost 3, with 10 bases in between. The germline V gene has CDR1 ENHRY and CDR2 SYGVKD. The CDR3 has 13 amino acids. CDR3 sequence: CAISGTANEKLFF. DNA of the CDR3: TGTGCCATCTCCGGGACGGCTAATGAAAAACTGTTTTTT.

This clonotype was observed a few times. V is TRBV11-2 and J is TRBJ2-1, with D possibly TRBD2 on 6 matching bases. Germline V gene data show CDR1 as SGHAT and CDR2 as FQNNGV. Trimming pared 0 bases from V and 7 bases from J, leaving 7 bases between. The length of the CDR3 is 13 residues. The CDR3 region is CASSLDRENEQFF. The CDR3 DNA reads TGTGCCAGCAGCTTAGATCGGGAGAATGAGCAGTTCTTC.

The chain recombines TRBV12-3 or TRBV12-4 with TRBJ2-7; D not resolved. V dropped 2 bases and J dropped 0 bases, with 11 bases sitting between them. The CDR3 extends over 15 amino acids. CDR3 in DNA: TGTGCCAGCAGTTTACAGTCTGGGAACTCCTACGAGCAGTACTTC. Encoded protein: CASSLQSGNSYEQYF.

This chain's CDR3 is CASRHDWGSGSSYNEQFF. The CDR3 DNA reads as TGTGCCAGCAGACACGACTGGGGTAGCGGGTCTTCCTACAATGAGCAGTTCTTC. The chain carries TRBV6-2 or TRBV6-3 and TRBJ2-1, with 7 bases lining up with TRBD2. The germline CDR1 and CDR2 sequences are MNHEY and SVGEGT. With V trimmed by 6 bases and J by 1 base, 15 bases remained unmatched. The CDR3 spans 18 residues.

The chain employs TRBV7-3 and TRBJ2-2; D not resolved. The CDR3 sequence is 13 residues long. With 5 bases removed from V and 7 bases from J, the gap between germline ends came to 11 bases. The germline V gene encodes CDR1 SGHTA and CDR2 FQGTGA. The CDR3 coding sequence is TGTGCCAGCAGCCTTAGGATAGACGGGGAGCTGTTTTTT. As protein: CASSLRIDGELFF.

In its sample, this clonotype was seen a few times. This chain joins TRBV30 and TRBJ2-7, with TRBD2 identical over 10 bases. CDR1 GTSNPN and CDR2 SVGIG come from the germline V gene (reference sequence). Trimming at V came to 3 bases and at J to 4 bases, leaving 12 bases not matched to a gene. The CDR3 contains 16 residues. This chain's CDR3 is CAWSLESSGGFYEQYF. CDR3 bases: TGTGCCTGGAGCCTCGAATCTAGCGGGGGATTTTACGAGCAGTACTTC.

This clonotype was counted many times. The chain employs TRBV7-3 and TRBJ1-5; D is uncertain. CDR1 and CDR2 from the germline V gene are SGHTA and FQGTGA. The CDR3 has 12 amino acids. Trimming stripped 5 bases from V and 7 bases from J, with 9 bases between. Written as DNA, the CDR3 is TGTGCCAGCAGCAATACTGGCCAGCCCCAGCATTTT. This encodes CASSNTGQPQHF.

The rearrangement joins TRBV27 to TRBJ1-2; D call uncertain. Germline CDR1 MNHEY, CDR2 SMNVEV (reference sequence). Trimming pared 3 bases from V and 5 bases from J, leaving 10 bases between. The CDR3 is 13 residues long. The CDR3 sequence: CASSFTATYGYTF. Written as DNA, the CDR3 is TGTGCCAGCAGTTTTACTGCTACGTATGGCTACACCTTC.

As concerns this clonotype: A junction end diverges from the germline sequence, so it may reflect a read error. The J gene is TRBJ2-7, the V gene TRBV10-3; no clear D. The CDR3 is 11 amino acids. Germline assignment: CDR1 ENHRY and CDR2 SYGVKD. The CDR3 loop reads CAISETYGQYF. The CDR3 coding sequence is TGTGCCATCAGTGAGACATACGGGCAGTACTTC.

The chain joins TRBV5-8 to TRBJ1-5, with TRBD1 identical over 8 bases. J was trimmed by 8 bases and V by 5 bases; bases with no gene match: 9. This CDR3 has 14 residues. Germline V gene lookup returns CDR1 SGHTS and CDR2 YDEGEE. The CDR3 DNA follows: TGTGCCAGCAGGACAGGGGAGGCTTGGGAGCCCCAGCATTTT. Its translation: CASRTGEAWEPQHF.

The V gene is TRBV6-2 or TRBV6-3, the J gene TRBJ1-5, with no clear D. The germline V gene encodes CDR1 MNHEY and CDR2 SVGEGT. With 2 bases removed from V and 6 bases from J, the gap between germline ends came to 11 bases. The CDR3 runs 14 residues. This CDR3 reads CASSYESSRQPQHF. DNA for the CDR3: TGTGCCAGCAGTTACGAGTCCTCCCGTCAGCCCCAGCATTTT.

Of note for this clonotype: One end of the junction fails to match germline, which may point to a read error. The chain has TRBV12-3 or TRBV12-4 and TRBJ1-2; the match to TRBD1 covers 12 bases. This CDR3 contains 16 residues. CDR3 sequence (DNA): TGTGCCAGCAGTTCGGGACAGGGGGCCGGTTTAGGTGGCCACACCTTC. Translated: CASSSGQGAGLGGHTF.

The CDR3 region is CASSSTGGLGSGNTIYF. In nucleotides, the CDR3 is TGCGCCAGCAGCTCAACAGGGGGCCTGGGATCTGGAAACACCATATATTTT. The V gene is TRBV5-1, the J gene TRBJ1-3; 9 bases align to TRBD1. The CDR3 loop spans 17 amino acids. CDR1 is SGHRS and CDR2 is YFSETQ in the germline V gene. V was pared by 3 bases and J by 1 base, with 8 bases of the junction left unmatched.

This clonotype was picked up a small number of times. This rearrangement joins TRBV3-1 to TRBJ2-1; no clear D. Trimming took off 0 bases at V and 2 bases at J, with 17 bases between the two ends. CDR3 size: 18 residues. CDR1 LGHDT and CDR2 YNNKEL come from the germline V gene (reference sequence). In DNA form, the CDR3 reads TGTGCCAGCAGCCAAGAGCCCACCATGGGCCTCGCCTACAATGAGCAGTTCTTC. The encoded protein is CASSQEPTMGLAYNEQFF.